This T cell receptor (beta chain) was sequenced for a study of T cell responses to AZD1222 COVID-19 vaccine. The CDR3 runs to 15 residues. Germline V gives CDR1 MDHEN, CDR2 SYDVKM. The V gene lost 1 base and the J gene lost 7 bases, with 16 bases spanning the gap. Assay: immunoSEQ multiplex PCR; the TCRdb copy retains only in-frame clones and omits some. The sample records 150,000 to 200,000 clones, about 91% being singletons. The chain links TRBV28 to TRBJ2-5; possibly TRBD2 for D (5 bases). Source: peripheral blood, taken 28 days after the second AZD1222 dose. The TCR was taken from an adult who received the AZD1222 COVID-19 vaccine. CDR3 coding DNA: TGTGCCAGCAGTTTATCCCTTACTAGTTTGGTGACCCAGTACTTC. This gives the protein CASSLSLTSLVTQYF.